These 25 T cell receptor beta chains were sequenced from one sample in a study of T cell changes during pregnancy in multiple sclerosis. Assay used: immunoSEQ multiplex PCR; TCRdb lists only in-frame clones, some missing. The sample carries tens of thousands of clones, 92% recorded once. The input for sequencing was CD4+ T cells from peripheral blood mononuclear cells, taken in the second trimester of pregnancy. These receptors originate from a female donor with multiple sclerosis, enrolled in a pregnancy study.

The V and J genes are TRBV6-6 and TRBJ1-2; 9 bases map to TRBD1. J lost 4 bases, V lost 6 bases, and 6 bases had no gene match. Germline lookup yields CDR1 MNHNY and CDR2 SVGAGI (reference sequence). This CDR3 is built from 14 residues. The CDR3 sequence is CASRQGADFYGYTF. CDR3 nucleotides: TGTGCCAGCAGACAGGGGGCAGACTTCTATGGCTACACCTTC.

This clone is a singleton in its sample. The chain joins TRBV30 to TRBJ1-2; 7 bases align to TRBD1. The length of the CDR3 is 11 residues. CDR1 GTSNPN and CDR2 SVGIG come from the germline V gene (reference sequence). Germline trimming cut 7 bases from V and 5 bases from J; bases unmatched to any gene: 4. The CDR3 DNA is TGTGCCTCAGACAGGGAATATGGCTACACCTTC. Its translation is CASDREYGYTF. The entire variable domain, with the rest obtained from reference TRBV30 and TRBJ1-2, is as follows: SQTIHQWPATLVQPVGSPLSLECTVEGTSNPNLYWYRQAAGRGLQLLFYSVGIGQISSEVPQNLSASRPQDRQFILSSKKLLLSDSGFYLCASDREYGYTFGSGTRLTVV.

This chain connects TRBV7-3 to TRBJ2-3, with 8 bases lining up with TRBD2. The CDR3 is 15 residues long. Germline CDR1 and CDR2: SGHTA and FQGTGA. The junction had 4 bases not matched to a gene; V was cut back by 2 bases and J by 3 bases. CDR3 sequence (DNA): TGTGCCAGCAGCTTATCGGGGGGGGTTACAGATACGCAGTATTTT. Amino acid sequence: CASSLSGGVTDTQYF.

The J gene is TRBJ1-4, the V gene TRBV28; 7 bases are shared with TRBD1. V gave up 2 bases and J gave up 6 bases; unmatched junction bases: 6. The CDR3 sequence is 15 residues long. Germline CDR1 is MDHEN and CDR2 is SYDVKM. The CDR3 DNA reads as TGTGCCAGCAGTTTACCCGGGACAGCGGATGAAAAACTGTTTTTT. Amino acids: CASSLPGTADEKLFF. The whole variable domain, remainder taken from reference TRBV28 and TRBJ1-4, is DVKVTQSSRYLVKRTGEKVFLECVQDMDHENMFWYRQDPGLGLRLIYFSYDVKMKEKGDIPEGYSVSREKKERFSLILESASTNQTSMYLCASSLPGTADEKLFFGSGTQLSVL.

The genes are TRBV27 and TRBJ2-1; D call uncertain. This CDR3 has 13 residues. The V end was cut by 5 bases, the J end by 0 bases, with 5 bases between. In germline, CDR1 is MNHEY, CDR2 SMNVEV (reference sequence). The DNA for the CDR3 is TGTGCCAGCAGTCCTATCTCCTACAATGAGCAGTTCTTC. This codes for CASSPISYNEQFF.

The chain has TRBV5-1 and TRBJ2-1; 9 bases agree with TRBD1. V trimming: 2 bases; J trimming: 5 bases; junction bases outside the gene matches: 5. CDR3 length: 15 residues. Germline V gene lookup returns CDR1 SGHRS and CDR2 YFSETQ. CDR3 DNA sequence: TGCGCCAGCAGCTTTAGGGACAGGGTAAACAATGAGCAGTTCTTC. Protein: CASSFRDRVNNEQFF.

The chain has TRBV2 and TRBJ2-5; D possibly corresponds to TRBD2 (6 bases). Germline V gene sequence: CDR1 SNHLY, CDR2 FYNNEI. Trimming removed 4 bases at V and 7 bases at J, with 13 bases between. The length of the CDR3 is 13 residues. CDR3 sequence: CASSAGREATQYF. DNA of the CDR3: TGTGCCAGCAGTGCTGGCAGGGAGGCGACCCAGTACTTC. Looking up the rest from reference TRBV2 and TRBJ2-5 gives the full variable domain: EPEVTQTPSHQVTQMGQEVILRCVPISNHLYFYWYRQILGQKVEFLVSFYNNEISEKSEIFDDQFSVERPDGSNFTLKIRSTKLEDSAMYFCASSAGREATQYFGPGTRLLVL.

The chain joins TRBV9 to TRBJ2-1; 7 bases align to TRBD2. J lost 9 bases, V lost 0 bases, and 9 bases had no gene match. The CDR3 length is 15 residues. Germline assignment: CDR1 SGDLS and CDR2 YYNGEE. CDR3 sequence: CASSVAAGIRGEQFF. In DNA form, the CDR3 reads TGTGCCAGCAGCGTAGCAGCGGGAATCCGCGGTGAGCAGTTCTTC.

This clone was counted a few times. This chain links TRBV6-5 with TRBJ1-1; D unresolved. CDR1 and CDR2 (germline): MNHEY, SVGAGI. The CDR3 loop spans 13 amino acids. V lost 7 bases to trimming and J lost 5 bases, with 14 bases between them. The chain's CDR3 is CASMSRIGTEAFF. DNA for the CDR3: TGTGCCAGCATGAGCAGGATCGGTACTGAAGCTTTCTTT.

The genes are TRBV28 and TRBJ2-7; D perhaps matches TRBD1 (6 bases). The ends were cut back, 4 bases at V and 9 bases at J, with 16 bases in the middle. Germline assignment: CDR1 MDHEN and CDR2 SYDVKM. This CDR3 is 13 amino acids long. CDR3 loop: CASSSPDSTRQYF. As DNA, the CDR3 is TGTGCCAGCAGTTCGCCGGACAGTACGAGGCAGTACTTC.

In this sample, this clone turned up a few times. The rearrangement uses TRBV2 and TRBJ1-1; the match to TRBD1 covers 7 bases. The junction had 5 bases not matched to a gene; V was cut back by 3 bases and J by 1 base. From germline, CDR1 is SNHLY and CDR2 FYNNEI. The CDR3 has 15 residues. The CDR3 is CASSESGQPNTEAFF. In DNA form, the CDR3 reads TGTGCCAGCAGTGAGTCGGGACAGCCGAACACTGAAGCTTTCTTT.

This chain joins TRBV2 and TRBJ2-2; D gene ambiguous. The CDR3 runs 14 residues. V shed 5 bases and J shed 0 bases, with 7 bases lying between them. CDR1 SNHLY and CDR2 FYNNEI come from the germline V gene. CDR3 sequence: CASSLTTNTGELFF. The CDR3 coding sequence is TGTGCCAGCAGTTTGACAACGAACACCGGGGAGCTGTTTTTT.

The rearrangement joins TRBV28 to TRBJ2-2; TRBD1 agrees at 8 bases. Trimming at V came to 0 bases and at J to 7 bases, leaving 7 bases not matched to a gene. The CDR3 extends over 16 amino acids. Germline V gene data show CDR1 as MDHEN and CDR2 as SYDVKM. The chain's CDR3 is CASSLWDRELHGELFF. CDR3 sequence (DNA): TGTGCCAGCAGTTTATGGGACAGGGAATTGCACGGGGAGCTGTTTTTT.

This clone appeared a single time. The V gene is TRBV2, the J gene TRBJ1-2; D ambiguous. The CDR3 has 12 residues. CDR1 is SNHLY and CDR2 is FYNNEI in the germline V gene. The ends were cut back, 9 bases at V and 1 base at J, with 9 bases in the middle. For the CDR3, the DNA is TGTGCCAGTGGGGAGAATAACTATGGCTACACCTTC. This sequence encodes CASGENNYGYTF.

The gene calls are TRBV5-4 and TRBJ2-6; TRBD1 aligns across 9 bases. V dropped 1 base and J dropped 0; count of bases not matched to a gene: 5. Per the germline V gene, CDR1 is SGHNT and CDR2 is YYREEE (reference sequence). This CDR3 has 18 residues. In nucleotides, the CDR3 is TGTGCCAGCAGCTTGATTGGACAGGGGACCTCTGGGGCCAACGTCCTGACTTTC. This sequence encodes CASSLIGQGTSGANVLTF.

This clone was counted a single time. CDR3 DNA: TGTGCCAGCAGGACAATGGGACAGGGGACCTACGAGCAGTACTTC. Translated: CASRTMGQGTYEQYF. The chain combines TRBV2 with TRBJ2-7; the match to TRBD1 covers 10 bases. The CDR3 has 15 residues. Germline V gives CDR1 SNHLY, CDR2 FYNNEI. The trim removed 6 bases at V and 2 bases at J, leaving 7 bases unmatched.

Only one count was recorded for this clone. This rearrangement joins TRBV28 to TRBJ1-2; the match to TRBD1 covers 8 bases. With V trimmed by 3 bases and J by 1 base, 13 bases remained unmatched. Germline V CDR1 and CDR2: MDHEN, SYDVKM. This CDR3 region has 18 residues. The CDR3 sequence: CASSFPQTGAERNYGYTF. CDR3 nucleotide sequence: TGTGCCAGCAGTTTCCCACAGACAGGGGCCGAGCGTAACTATGGCTACACCTTC.

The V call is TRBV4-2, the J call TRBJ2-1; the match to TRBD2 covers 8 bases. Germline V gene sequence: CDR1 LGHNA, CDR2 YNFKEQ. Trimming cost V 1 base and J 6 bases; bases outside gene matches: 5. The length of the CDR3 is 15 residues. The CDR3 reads CASSQVTGGGNEQFF. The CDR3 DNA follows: TGTGCCAGCAGCCAAGTCACGGGAGGGGGCAATGAGCAGTTCTTC.

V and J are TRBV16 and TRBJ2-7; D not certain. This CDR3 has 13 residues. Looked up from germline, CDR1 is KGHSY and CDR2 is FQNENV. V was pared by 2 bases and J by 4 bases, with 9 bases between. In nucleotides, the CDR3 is TGTGCCAGCAGCCAAATCCGGTCTTACGAGCAGTACTTC. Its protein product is CASSQIRSYEQYF. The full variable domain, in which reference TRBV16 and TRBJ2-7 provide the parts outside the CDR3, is GEEVAQTPKHLVRGEGQKAKLYCAPIKGHSYVFWYQQVLKNEFKFLISFQNENVFDETGMPKERFSAKCLPNSPCSLEIQATKLEDSAVYFCASSQIRSYEQYFGPGTRLTVT.

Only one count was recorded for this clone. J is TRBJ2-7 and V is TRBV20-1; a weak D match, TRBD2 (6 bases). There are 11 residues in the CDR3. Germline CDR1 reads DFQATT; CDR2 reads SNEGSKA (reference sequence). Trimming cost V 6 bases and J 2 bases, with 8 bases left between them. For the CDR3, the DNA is TGCAGTGCCCCGGGAGCCTACGAGCAGTACTTC. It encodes CSAPGAYEQYF.

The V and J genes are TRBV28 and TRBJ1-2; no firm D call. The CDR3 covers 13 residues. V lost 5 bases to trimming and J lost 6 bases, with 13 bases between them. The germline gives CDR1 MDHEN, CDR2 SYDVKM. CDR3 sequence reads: CASSAQGRDGYTF. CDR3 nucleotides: TGTGCCAGCAGTGCCCAAGGGAGGGATGGCTACACCTTC.

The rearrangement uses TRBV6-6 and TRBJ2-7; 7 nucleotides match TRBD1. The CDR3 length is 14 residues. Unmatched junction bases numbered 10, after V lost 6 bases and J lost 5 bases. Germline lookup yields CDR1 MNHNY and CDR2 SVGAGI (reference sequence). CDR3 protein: CASSPDRDDHEQYF. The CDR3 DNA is TGTGCCAGCAGCCCTGACAGGGATGATCACGAGCAGTACTTC.

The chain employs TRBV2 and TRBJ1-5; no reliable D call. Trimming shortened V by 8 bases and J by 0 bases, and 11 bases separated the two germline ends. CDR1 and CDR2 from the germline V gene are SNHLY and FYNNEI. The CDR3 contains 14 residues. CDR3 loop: CASERGYSNQPQHF. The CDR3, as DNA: TGTGCCAGCGAAAGAGGGTATAGCAATCAGCCCCAGCATTTT.

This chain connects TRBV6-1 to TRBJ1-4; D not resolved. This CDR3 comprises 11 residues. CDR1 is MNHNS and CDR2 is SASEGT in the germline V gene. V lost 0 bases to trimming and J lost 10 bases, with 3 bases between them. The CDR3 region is CASSEARKLFF. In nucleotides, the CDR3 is TGTGCCAGCAGTGAAGCTAGAAAACTGTTTTTT.

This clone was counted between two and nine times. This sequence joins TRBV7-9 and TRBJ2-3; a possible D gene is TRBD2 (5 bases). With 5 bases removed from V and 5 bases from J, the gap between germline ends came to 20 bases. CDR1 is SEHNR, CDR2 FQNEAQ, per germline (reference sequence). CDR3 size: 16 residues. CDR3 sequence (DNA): TGTGCCAGCAGCCCCCTTTTCGGCGAGGCGGGAGATACGCAGTATTTT. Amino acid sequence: CASSPLFGEAGDTQYF.